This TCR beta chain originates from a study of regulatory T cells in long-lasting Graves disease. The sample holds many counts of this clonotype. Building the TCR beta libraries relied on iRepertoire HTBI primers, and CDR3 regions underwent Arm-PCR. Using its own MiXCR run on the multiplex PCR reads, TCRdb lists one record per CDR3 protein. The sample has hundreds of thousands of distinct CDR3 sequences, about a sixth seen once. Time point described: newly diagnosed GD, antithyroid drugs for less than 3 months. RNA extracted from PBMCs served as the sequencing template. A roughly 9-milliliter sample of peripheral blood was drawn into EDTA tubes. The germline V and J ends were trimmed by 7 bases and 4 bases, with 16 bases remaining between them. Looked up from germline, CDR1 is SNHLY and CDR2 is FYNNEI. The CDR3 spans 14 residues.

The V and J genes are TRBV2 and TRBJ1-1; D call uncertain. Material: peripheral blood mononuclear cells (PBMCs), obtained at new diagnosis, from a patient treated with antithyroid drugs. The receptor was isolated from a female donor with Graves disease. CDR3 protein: CASTQPDDSTEAFF. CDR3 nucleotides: TGTGCCAGCACCCAACCCGACGATAGCACTGAAGCTTTCTTT.